This entry lists 6 T cell receptor beta chains sequenced from one sample in a study of blood T cell repertoires in COVID-19. Data came from immunoSEQ multiplex PCR; TCRdb stores just in-frame clones and leaves some out. This table has tens of thousands of clones, around 90% appearing once. Material: peripheral blood. The receptors were gathered from a human donor with active COVID-19. The donor label of this sample is uncertain.

The rearrangement links TRBV7-2 to TRBJ2-1; 7 positions agree with TRBD1. The V gene's germline CDR1 is SGHTA and CDR2 FQGNSA. The CDR3 is 13 residues long. The J segment lost 7 bases and the V segment lost 2 bases, leaving 2 bases of the junction unmatched. The CDR3 region has the DNA TGTGCCAGCAGCTTAACAGGGGAAAATGAGCAGTTCTTC. This sequence encodes CASSLTGENEQFF.

V gene TRBV11-2 combines with J gene TRBJ2-2, with 12 bases fitting TRBD2. Germline loops: CDR1 SGHAT, CDR2 FQNNGV. After removal of 2 bases from V and 4 bases from J, the junction contained 8 bases not matched to a gene. The CDR3 is 18 residues long. Written as DNA, the CDR3 is TGTGCCAGCAGCTTAACCCCTAGCGGGGGGGGTAGCACCGGGGAGCTGTTTTTT. Its protein is CASSLTPSGGGSTGELFF.

The chain employs TRBV7-2 and TRBJ2-7, with TRBD1 matching 9 bases. CDR1 and CDR2 from the germline V gene are SGHTA and FQGNSA. This CDR3 contains 15 residues. The V gene end was trimmed by 0 bases and the J gene end by 4 bases; junction bases not matched to a gene: 4. Written as DNA, the CDR3 is TGTGCCAGCAGCTTAGCCCCCGGGACAGGGTACGAGCAGTACTTC. As protein: CASSLAPGTGYEQYF.

This chain connects TRBV7-3 to TRBJ1-1, with TRBD1 identical over 12 bases. Germline V CDR1 and CDR2: SGHTA, FQGTGA. This CDR3 contains 19 residues. The J segment lost 6 bases and the V segment lost 0 bases, leaving 14 bases of the junction unmatched. Here the CDR3 reads CASSLTNPGQGAEGAEAFF. The CDR3 bases are TGTGCCAGCAGCTTAACGAATCCGGGACAGGGGGCGGAAGGAGCTGAAGCTTTCTTT.

This clone has a single count. This sequence joins TRBV6-6 and TRBJ2-2, with D possibly TRBD2 on 5 matching bases. Germline-derived CDR1 and CDR2 are MNHNY and SVGAGI (reference sequence). The V end lost 11 bases, the J end lost 6 bases, and 13 bases lay between the germline ends. CDR3 length equals 12 residues. The CDR3 protein is CACLAVPGELFF. Written as DNA, the CDR3 is TGTGCCTGCCTAGCAGTACCCGGGGAGCTGTTTTTT.

The rearrangement joins TRBV27 to TRBJ2-5, with TRBD1 as a possible D gene (6 bases). Per germline, CDR1 MNHEY and CDR2 SMNVEV (reference sequence). This CDR3 has 10 amino acids. CDR3 in amino acids: CAKRGETQYF. The DNA for the CDR3 is TGTGCTAAAAGGGGGGAGACCCAGTACTTC.